One TCR beta chain is described in this entry. The antigen remains undetermined. Despite likely unrecorded immune exposures, the donors were nominally healthy at the time of sampling. The germline gives CDR1 SGHRS, CDR2 YFSETQ. The CDR3 consists of 16 residues. Losses at the gene ends were 2 bases for V and 3 bases for J; bases not matched to a gene: 6. PCR was performed using 60 Vbeta and 13 Jbeta primers. Using immunoSEQ multiplex PCR, the repertoire was profiled, and TCRdb retains in-frame clones only, with some absent. The data hold some 150,000 clones, with approximately 81% observed a single time. The source of the sample is a study of cytomegalovirus exposure and HLA in healthy donors. Points from the study as a whole: According to a later analysis, most TCR beta chains associated with CMV appeared HLA-restricted.

V and J are TRBV5-1 and TRBJ2-4; 9 positions match TRBD1. The source is a woman aged 30 to 39 in good health and CMV-seropositive. Material for sequencing was PBMCs. CDR3 DNA: TGCGCCAGCAGCTTTTCCGGGACAGGGTACAAAAACATTCAGTACTTC. Translated, it gives CASSFSGTGYKNIQYF.